This section outlines one T cell receptor (beta chain) sequence together with its context. Libraries were prepared by immunoSEQ multiplex PCR; TCRdb keeps only in-frame clonotypes and omits some of them. The sample shows under 300,000 clones, more than 75% of them seen only once. These data belong to a study of blood T cell repertoires in COVID-19. Overall study context: Material from acute and convalescent COVID-19 was sourced from the United States, Italy and Spain.

CDR3 length: 20 residues. Germline assignment: CDR1 KGHDR and CDR2 SFDVKD. V was clipped by 4 bases and J by 1 base, with 25 bases between them. The gene calls are TRBV24-1 and TRBJ1-3; D is perhaps TRBD1 (6 bases). The origin of this receptor is an elderly man with acute or convalescent COVID-19. The sequenced material came from peripheral blood. The CDR3: CATSDLQGHQGGPSGNTIYF. The CDR3 DNA follows: TGTGCCACCAGTGACCTTCAGGGGCACCAAGGCGGACCATCTGGAAACACCATATATTTT.